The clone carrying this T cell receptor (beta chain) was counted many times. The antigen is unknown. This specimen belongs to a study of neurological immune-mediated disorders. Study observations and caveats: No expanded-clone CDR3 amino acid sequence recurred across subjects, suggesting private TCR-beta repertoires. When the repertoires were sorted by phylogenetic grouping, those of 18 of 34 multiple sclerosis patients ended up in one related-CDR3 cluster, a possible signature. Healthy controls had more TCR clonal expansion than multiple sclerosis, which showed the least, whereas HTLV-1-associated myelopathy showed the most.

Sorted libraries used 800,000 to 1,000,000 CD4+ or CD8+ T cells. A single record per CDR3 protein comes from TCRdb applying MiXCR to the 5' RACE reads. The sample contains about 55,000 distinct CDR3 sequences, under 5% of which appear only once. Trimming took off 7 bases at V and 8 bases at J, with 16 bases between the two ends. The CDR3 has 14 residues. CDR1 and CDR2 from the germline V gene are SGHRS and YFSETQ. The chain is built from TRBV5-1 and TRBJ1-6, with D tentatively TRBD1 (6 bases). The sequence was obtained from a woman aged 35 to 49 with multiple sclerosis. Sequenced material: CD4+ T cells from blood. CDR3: CASGKQGVDSPLHF. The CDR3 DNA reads TGCGCCAGCGGGAAACAGGGAGTAGATTCACCCCTCCACTTT.